This T cell receptor beta chain is drawn from a study of OX40 agonist ivuxolimab in advanced cancers. Study-level points and caveats: Several nonresponders also turned out to have low normalized T-cell clonal expansion. CD4+ and CD8+ T cells in blood underwent clonal expansion by week 6 at 0.1 to 3.0 mg/kg.

From germline, CDR1 is SGHNT and CDR2 YENEEA. V was pared by 5 bases and J by 1 base, with 11 bases between. The CDR3 is 14 residues long. Generated by immunoSEQ multiplex PCR, the TCRdb table keeps only in-frame clones and is missing some. The sample lists 31,000 or so clones, approximately 80% occurring once. Worth noting for this clone: As yet, its antigen is unknown.

Baseline was the first blood sampling point, followed by cycle 4 day 1 and cycle 7 day 1. This specimen was CD4+ or CD8+ T cells sorted from blood, taken in a trial of the OX40 agonist ivuxolimab. This chain connects TRBV11-3 to TRBJ1-1; possible D gene TRBD1, 6 bases. This receptor was identified in an adult with an advanced solid tumor such as melanoma, head and neck, liver or kidney cancer. In DNA form, the CDR3 reads TGTGCCAGCAGCCGCAGGGGCTCGAACACTGAAGCTTTCTTT. Encoded protein: CASSRRGSNTEAFF.